Presented here are 22 T cell receptor beta chains from one specimen sequenced in a study of blood T cell repertoires in COVID-19. TCRdb keeps only in-frame clones here, not all; method: immunoSEQ multiplex PCR. The data hold some 300,000 clones, with approximately 90% observed a single time. Specimen: PBMCs or T cells enriched from blood (not recorded which). These receptors were collected from a woman aged 25 to 39 who had been exposed to COVID-19.

The chain is built from TRBV24-1 and TRBJ1-5; 8 bases match TRBD1. The CDR3 is made up of 16 amino acids. The V and J ends lost 1 base and 6 bases, in that order; junction bases with no gene match: 7. Germline V gene data show CDR1 as KGHDR and CDR2 as SFDVKD. CDR3 in amino acids: CATSDLQDRVGQPQHF. CDR3 coding DNA: TGTGCCACCAGTGATTTACAGGACAGGGTTGGTCAGCCCCAGCATTTT.

CDR3 region: CASSLDTGSYEQYF. The CDR3 nucleotides read TGTGCCAGCAGCTTGGATACAGGTTCCTACGAGCAGTACTTC. The V call is TRBV5-4, the J call TRBJ2-7; tentative D call: TRBD1 (5 bases). The CDR3 length is 14 residues. V was shortened by 0 bases and J by 1 base, with 8 bases between the two germline ends. The germline V gene encodes CDR1 SGHNT and CDR2 YYREEE (reference sequence). Full variable domain (missing parts from reference TRBV5-4 and TRBJ2-7): ETGVTQSPTHLIKTRGQQVTLRCSSQSGHNTVSWYQQALGQGPQFIFQYYREEENGRGNFPPRFSGLQFPNYSSELNVNALELDDSALYLCASSLDTGSYEQYFGPGTRLTVT.

The rearrangement joins TRBV11-2 to TRBJ1-1; 8 positions agree with TRBD1. The ends lost 5 bases at V and 11 bases at J; junction bases unmatched: 16. This CDR3 contains 15 residues. Germline CDR1 reads SGHAT; CDR2 reads FQNNGV. CDR3 nucleotide sequence: TGTGCCAGCAGCCCCAGGACAGGGAGCACTCAGAGGGCTTTCTTT. As protein: CASSPRTGSTQRAFF.

This chain links TRBV11-2 with TRBJ2-7; the D is unclear. The V end lost 0 bases, the J end lost 2 bases, and 8 bases lay between the germline ends. Germline values: CDR1 SGHAT, CDR2 FQNNGV. This CDR3 is 14 amino acids long. Written as DNA, the CDR3 is TGTGCCAGCAGCTTAGATGGCTGGCCCTACGAGCAGTACTTC. This translates into CASSLDGWPYEQYF.

The rearrangement joins TRBV19 to TRBJ1-2, with D possibly matching TRBD1 (5 bases). V dropped 7 bases and J dropped 7 bases, with 22 bases sitting between them. The length of the CDR3 is 15 residues. Germline V gene lookup returns CDR1 LNHDA and CDR2 SQIVND (reference sequence). CDR3: CASTSSQGGSGGYTF. The CDR3 DNA reads as TGTGCCAGTACCTCCTCGCAGGGTGGGTCTGGTGGCTACACCTTC.

The rearrangement joins TRBV11-2 to TRBJ2-7, with D perhaps matching TRBD1 (5 bases). Per the germline V gene, CDR1 is SGHAT and CDR2 is FQNNGV. The ends were cut back, 2 bases at V and 5 bases at J, with 10 bases in the middle. The CDR3 extends over 13 amino acids. The chain's CDR3 is CASSLYPRDEQYF. CDR3 sequence (DNA): TGTGCCAGCAGCTTATATCCCAGGGACGAGCAGTACTTC.

The gene calls are TRBV4-2 and TRBJ2-1, with 12 bases fitting TRBD2. This CDR3 is built from 16 residues. J lost 9 bases, V lost 0 bases, and 6 bases had no gene match. In germline, CDR1 is LGHNA, CDR2 YNFKEQ. The CDR3 is CASSQDVLAGGFEQFF. In nucleotides, the CDR3 is TGTGCCAGCAGCCAAGATGTACTAGCGGGGGGATTTGAGCAGTTCTTC.

The rearrangement joins TRBV19 to TRBJ1-1, with D possibly matching TRBD1 (6 bases). CDR3 size: 13 residues. Between the trimmed V and J ends, which lost 3 bases and 3 bases, there was a span of 8 bases. Germline assignment: CDR1 LNHDA and CDR2 SQIVND (reference sequence). CDR3 sequence (DNA): TGTGCCAGTAGTATCAGACAGGACACTGAAGCTTTCTTT. It translates to CASSIRQDTEAFF.

This clone was seen more than once but under ten times. The V and J genes are TRBV7-3 and TRBJ2-2; unclear D gene. CDR1 is SGHTA, CDR2 FQGTGA, per germline. The CDR3 is 14 amino acids. V lost 0 bases to trimming and J lost 2 bases, with 4 bases between them. The CDR3 reads CASSLTLNTGELFF. CDR3 DNA sequence: TGTGCCAGCAGCTTAACCCTAAACACCGGGGAGCTGTTTTTT.

V is TRBV21-1 and J is TRBJ2-1; the tabulated D call, TRBD2, remains unverified against the DNA. TRBV21-1 has pseudogene status. The CDR3 loop spans 14 amino acids. CDR3 sequence: CASSKVGSTNEQFF. In DNA form, the CDR3 reads TGTGCCAGCAGCAAAGTTGGTTCTACCAATGAGCAGTTCTTC.

The CDR3 spells CASSYPDRGTEAFF. Written as DNA, the CDR3 is TGTGCCAGCAGCTACCCGGACAGGGGGACTGAAGCTTTCTTT. The chain uses TRBV5-4 and TRBJ1-1, with TRBD1 identical over 10 bases. The J segment lost 5 bases and the V segment lost 3 bases, leaving 4 bases of the junction unmatched. This CDR3 has 14 residues. In germline, CDR1 is SGHNT, CDR2 YYREEE (reference sequence).

The rearrangement joins TRBV6-1 to TRBJ2-1, with 9 bases aligning to TRBD2. The germline gives CDR1 MNHNS, CDR2 SASEGT. Trimming at V came to 5 bases and at J to 4 bases, leaving 6 bases not matched to a gene. The CDR3 has 15 residues. CDR3 bases: TGTGCCAGCAGTCTATCTAGCGGGGAGTACAATGAGCAGTTCTTC. This encodes CASSLSSGEYNEQFF.

The chain couples TRBV9 to TRBJ2-3, with D perhaps matching TRBD2 (5 bases). Germline assignment: CDR1 SGDLS and CDR2 YYNGEE. The CDR3 is 16 residues long. The V gene lost 3 bases and the J gene lost 5 bases, with 19 bases spanning the gap. The chain's CDR3 is CASSALVGPGIDTQYF. CDR3 nucleotides: TGTGCCAGCAGCGCGTTAGTTGGTCCGGGAATAGATACGCAGTATTTT.

The rearrangement joins TRBV27 to TRBJ1-4, with TRBD1 matching 7 bases. Germline CDR1 and CDR2: MNHEY and SMNVEV (reference sequence). The CDR3 is 16 residues long. Trimming at V came to 6 bases and at J to 4 bases, leaving 11 bases not matched to a gene. The chain's CDR3 is CASSREGGAGNEKLFF. Here the CDR3 DNA reads TGTGCCAGCAGCCGCGAAGGGGGCGCGGGTAATGAAAAACTGTTTTTT. The full variable domain, completed using reference TRBV27 and TRBJ1-4, is EAQVTQNPRYLITVTGKKLTVTCSQNMNHEYMSWYRQDPGLGLRQIYYSMNVEVTDKGDVPEGYKVSRKEKRNFPLILESPSPNQTSLYFCASSREGGAGNEKLFFGSGTQLSVL.

The V gene is TRBV29-1, the J gene TRBJ1-6; 8 bases map to TRBD1. Unmatched junction bases numbered 3, after V lost 6 bases and J lost 5 bases. From germline, CDR1 is SQVTM and CDR2 ANQGSEA. The CDR3 loop spans 13 amino acids. CDR3 sequence reads: CSVGTGDNSPLHF. DNA of the CDR3: TGCAGCGTGGGGACAGGAGATAATTCACCCCTCCACTTT.

This chain joins TRBV5-6 and TRBJ1-5, with D possibly TRBD1 on 5 matching bases. In germline, CDR1 is SGHDT, CDR2 YYEEEE. The germline V and J ends were trimmed by 2 bases and 7 bases, with 16 bases remaining between them. CDR3 length: 15 amino acids. The DNA of the CDR3 is TGTGCCAGCAGCTTACGGCAGGGCTATGGACAGCCCCAGCATTTT. Translation gives CASSLRQGYGQPQHF.

The chain links TRBV4-3 to TRBJ1-6, with D perhaps TRBD1 (5 bases). Per the germline V gene, CDR1 is LGHNA and CDR2 is YSLEER. This CDR3 comprises 15 residues. V dropped 4 bases and J dropped 9 bases, with 16 bases sitting between them. CDR3 residues: CASSPVGAGGSPLHF. The CDR3 bases are TGCGCCAGCAGCCCCGTTGGGGCGGGGGGTTCACCCCTCCACTTT.

The chain employs TRBV19 and TRBJ2-5, with D unresolved. Germline loops: CDR1 LNHDA, CDR2 SQIVND (reference sequence). V was pared by 4 bases and J by 1 base, with 10 bases between. The CDR3 runs 14 residues. CDR3 residues: CASSKTHFQETQYF. CDR3 coding DNA: TGTGCCAGTAGTAAGACACACTTCCAAGAGACCCAGTACTTC.

This chain links TRBV5-5 with TRBJ2-1, with D possibly TRBD2 on 5 matching bases. This CDR3 has 14 residues. CDR1 and CDR2 (germline): SGHKS, YYEKEE (reference sequence). V was clipped by 0 bases and J by 5 bases, with 9 bases between them. The CDR3 sequence is CASSLADYNNEQFF. DNA of the CDR3: TGTGCCAGCAGCTTGGCCGACTACAACAATGAGCAGTTCTTC. The variable domain in full, completed from reference TRBV5-5 and TRBJ2-1, reads DAGVTQSPTHLIKTRGQQVTLRCSPISGHKSVSWYQQVLGQGPQFIFQYYEKEERGRGNFPDRFSARQFPNYSSELNVNALLLGDSALYLCASSLADYNNEQFFGPGTRLTVL.

The chain is built from TRBV7-9 and TRBJ1-5; D might be TRBD1 (5 bases). The germline V and J ends were trimmed by 3 bases and 0 bases, with 9 bases remaining between them. From germline, CDR1 is SEHNR and CDR2 FQNEAQ (reference sequence). The CDR3 extends over 15 amino acids. The DNA of the CDR3 is TGTGCCAGCAGCTTGGGGGACTATAGCAATCAGCCCCAGCATTTT. Its protein product is CASSLGDYSNQPQHF.

The sample holds one count of this clone. CDR3 protein: CASSIRQGSYEQYF. CDR3 sequence (DNA): TGCGCCAGCAGCATCCGACAGGGATCCTACGAGCAGTACTTC. The gene calls are TRBV5-1 and TRBJ2-7, with TRBD1 identical over 7 bases. The length of the CDR3 is 14 residues. J gave up 1 base and V 4 bases, and 5 bases lay outside the gene matches. The germline V gene has CDR1 SGHRS and CDR2 YFSETQ.

The chain carries TRBV27 and TRBJ2-7; the match to TRBD1 covers 7 bases. The CDR3 is 14 amino acids. The germline gives CDR1 MNHEY, CDR2 SMNVEV (reference sequence). Trimming at V came to 6 bases and at J to 5 bases, leaving 10 bases not matched to a gene. Written as DNA, the CDR3 is TGTGCCAGCAGCTCTTGGGACAGCGAAAACGAGCAGTACTTC. It encodes CASSSWDSENEQYF.